A selection of T cell receptor beta chains follows, all from one sample in a study of Graves' ophthalmopathy and Graves' hyperthyroidism. TCRdb passed the multiplex PCR reads through MiXCR, listing each CDR3 protein once. The data show under 350,000 distinct CDR3 sequences, roughly a sixth seen once. Sequenced: peripheral blood. These receptors were taken from an adult man with Graves' ophthalmopathy. CDR3s include the opening cysteine and the closing phenylalanine or tryptophan. The D gene is left open where the match is weak. The size of a clone is reported for some rows only, either as once, few or many, or as a class for expanded clones.

TRBJ2-5 | TRBV2 | TRBD2 | many | TGTGCCAGCAGAGGGCTAGCGGGGGACCAAGAGACCCAGTACTTC | CASRGLAGDQETQYF
TRBJ2-5 | TRBV4-1 | - | many | TGCGCCAGCAGCCATCCTCAGGGTCTTCAAGAGACCCAGTACTTC | CASSHPQGLQETQYF
TRBJ2-2 | TRBV6-4 | - | - | TGTGCCAGCAGTTACCGGGACCCCCCCGGGGAGCTGTTTTTT | CASSYRDPPGELFF
TRBJ1-5 | TRBV7-9 | TRBD1 | many | TGTGCCAGCAGCCCCCAGGGGGCCGGGCAGCCCCAGCATTTT | CASSPQGAGQPQHF
TRBJ2-2 | TRBV5-1 | - | once | TGCGCCAGCGGGATGTACACCGGGGAGCTGTTTTTT | CASGMYTGELFF
TRBJ2-5 | TRBV6-1 | TRBD1 | - | TGTGCCAGCAGTCCCGGGACAGGGGCGTCCCAGTACTTC | CASSPGTGASQYF
TRBJ1-1 | TRBV6-1 | TRBD1 | many | TGTGCCAGCAGTGAAGTGGACAGGGGATGGTCTGAAGCTTTCTTT | CASSEVDRGWSEAFF
TRBJ2-5 | TRBV29-1 | - | many | TGCAGCGTTGAAAGGACAGCAGAGACCCAGTACTTC | CSVERTAETQYF
TRBJ2-6 | TRBV6-2/TRBV6-3 | - | many | TGTGCCAGCATCAGAACTCCGGGGGCCAACGTCCTGACTTTC | CASIRTPGANVLTF
TRBJ1-2 | TRBV12-3/TRBV12-4 | TRBD1 | many | TGTGCCAGCAGTACAGGACAGGGTCTGGGCGGCTACACCTTC | CASSTGQGLGGYTF
TRBJ1-5 | TRBV12-3/TRBV12-4 | TRBD1 | many | TGTGCCAGCAGTCCGGACAGGGCCCTAAGGCCCCAGCATTTT | CASSPDRALRPQHF
TRBJ1-6 | TRBV15 | TRBD1 | many | TGTGCCACCAGCAGAGATCTCTGGGACAGGGGTTCACCCCTCCACTTT | CATSRDLWDRGSPLHF
TRBJ2-7 | TRBV6-2/TRBV6-3 | - | many | TGTGCCAGCAGTCTCGGGAGTCTGGGCGAGCAGTACTTC | CASSLGSLGEQYF
TRBJ1-5 | TRBV5-1 | - | few | TGCGCCAGCAGCTTGGGCGGGGGGCCGCTCGAGCCCCAGCATTTT | CASSLGGGPLEPQHF
TRBJ1-5 | TRBV15 | - | many | TGTGCCACCAGCCCCGACCCCAATCAGCCCCAGCATTTT | CATSPDPNQPQHF
TRBJ1-5 | TRBV9 | - | few | TGTGCCAGCAGCGTAGGGGGGTTTGGTCAGCCCCAGCATTTT | CASSVGGFGQPQHF
TRBJ1-1 | TRBV19 | - | many | TGTGCCAGTAAAGTGGTCCAAGGGGGGGACACTGAAGCTTTCTTT | CASKVVQGGDTEAFF
TRBJ1-1 | TRBV5-1 | - | many | TGCGCCAGCAGCCGGGACGGCGGGACTGAAGCTTTCTTT | CASSRDGGTEAFF
TRBJ2-7 | TRBV11-2 | - | many | TGTGCCAGCAGTCAGCCTTTTGTAGGGGCAAGCTACGAGCAGTACTTC | CASSQPFVGASYEQYF
TRBJ1-1 | TRBV5-1 | - | - | TGCGCCAGCAGTATCGGGGGCTCGAACACTGAAGCTTTCTTT | CASSIGGSNTEAFF
TRBJ1-6 | TRBV6-5 | - | many | TGTGCCAGCAGTTACTCGATCGGCAGGGCAGCCTCCTATAATTCACCCCTCCACTTT | CASSYSIGRAASYNSPLHF
TRBJ1-1 | TRBV2 | - | - | TGTGCCAGCAGTGACTTGGTTCTGGACACTGAAGCTTTCTTT | CASSDLVLDTEAFF
TRBJ2-5 | TRBV7-9 | - | many | TGTGCCAGCAGCCAAGGGGCACCAATTAACGGGGAGACCCAGTACTTC | CASSQGAPINGETQYF
TRBJ2-5 | TRBV9 | - | many | TGTGCCAGCAGCCTCAATCCCACGCAAGAGACCCAGTACTTC | CASSLNPTQETQYF
TRBJ1-6 | TRBV7-2 | - | many | TGTGCCAGCAGCGTCACAGCGGTGGGTTCACCCCTCCACTTT | CASSVTAVGSPLHF
TRBJ2-5 | TRBV12-3/TRBV12-4 | - | many | TGTGCCAGCAGTTTAGGCGCCCTTCGAGCCCAGTACTTC | CASSLGALRAQYF
TRBJ2-7 | TRBV20-1 | TRBD2 | many | TGCAGCGACACCCTAGCGGGACGCCCCTCCTACGAGCAGTACTTC | CSDTLAGRPSYEQYF
TRBJ1-2 | TRBV4-1 | - | - | TGCGCCAGCAGCCAAGAAGACGGCGGGAGGAGCTATGGCTACACCTTC | CASSQEDGGRSYGYTF
TRBJ1-1 | TRBV5-1 | - | many | TGCGCCAGCAGCTTGAAGGGGGTGGGCACTGAAGCTTTCTTT | CASSLKGVGTEAFF
TRBJ2-7 | TRBV30 | - | - | TGTGCCTGGAGTGAGCTAGACGAGCAGTACTTC | CAWSELDEQYF
TRBJ1-6 | TRBV19 | - | many | TGTGCCAGTAGTATAGCTCCGGACTTTAATTCACCCCTCCACTTT | CASSIAPDFNSPLHF
TRBJ1-6 | TRBV6-1 | TRBD1 | many | TGTGCCAGCAGTGATCTGAGACAGGGAGATATCACGAATTCACCCCTCCACTTT | CASSDLRQGDITNSPLHF
TRBJ1-1 | TRBV2 | - | few | TGTGCCAGCAATCCTGGGCGGGGTAACACTGAAGCTTTCTTT | CASNPGRGNTEAFF
TRBJ1-2 | TRBV6-1 | TRBD1 | - | TGTGCCAGCAGTGGGTACAGGGGGCGCGTCTATGGCTACACCTTC | CASSGYRGRVYGYTF
TRBJ1-1 | TRBV30 | - | many | TGTGCCTGGAGTGTACAAGGGGCCGAGGCTTTCTTT | CAWSVQGAEAFF
TRBJ2-2 | TRBV7-8 | - | many | TGTGCCAGCAGCACACGCACCGGGGAGCTGTTTTTT | CASSTRTGELFF
TRBJ1-5 | TRBV6-4 | - | many | TGTGCCAGCAGTCCTCAGGGACTTGGAGGCGTGAGCAATCAGCCCCAGCATTTT | CASSPQGLGGVSNQPQHF
TRBJ2-7 | TRBV27 | TRBD2 | many | TGTGCCAGCAGTTTATCGTTTGGGGGGGTCCCTTCCTACGAGCAGTACTTC | CASSLSFGGVPSYEQYF
TRBJ2-5 | TRBV20-1 | TRBD2 | many | TGCAGTGCCCCCCAAGCAGTACTAGCGGACCAAGAGACCCAGTACTTC | CSAPQAVLADQETQYF
TRBJ2-2 | TRBV5-1 | - | many | TGCGCCAGCAGCTTGGATCGCATAAACACCGGGGAGCTGTTTTTT | CASSLDRINTGELFF
TRBJ1-2 | TRBV10-3 | - | many | TGTGCCATCAGTGGTGATGGAGGGTATACCTATGGCTACACCTTC | CAISGDGGYTYGYTF
TRBJ1-5 | TRBV4-3 | - | many | TGCGCCAGCAGCCAAGGGACCCGGGAAAGCCCCCAGCATTTT | CASSQGTRESPQHF
TRBJ1-2 | TRBV2 | TRBD1 | many | TGTGCCAGCACGTTGACAGGGCAGAGTGGCTACACCTTC | CASTLTGQSGYTF
TRBJ2-7 | TRBV12-3/TRBV12-4 | - | many | TGTGCCAGCAGTTTAGCCCGATTCAACGAGCAGTACTTC | CASSLARFNEQYF
TRBJ2-7 | TRBV6-5 | TRBD1 | few | TGTGCCAGCAGTAACTCCGGGACAGGGCTCCACGAGCAGTACTTC | CASSNSGTGLHEQYF
TRBJ2-7 | TRBV15 | TRBD1 | many | TGTGCCACCAGTCCGACCGGGACAGGGAGTCACGAGCAGTACTTC | CATSPTGTGSHEQYF
TRBJ2-5 | TRBV2 | TRBD2 | many | TGTGCCAGCAGCGTTAGCGGGAGGGAGGAGGAGACCCAGTACTTC | CASSVSGREEETQYF
TRBJ2-5 | TRBV27 | TRBD1 | many | TGTGCCAGCAGTTCACAGGGGGAAGGCGAAGAGACCCAGTACTTC | CASSSQGEGEETQYF
TRBJ1-6 | TRBV30 | - | - | TGTGCCTGGAGGGGGACGGAAAATTCACCCCTCCACTTT | CAWRGTENSPLHF
TRBJ1-1 | TRBV7-9 | TRBD1 | many | TGTGCCAGCACCGACAGGGTCGCTGAAGCTTTCTTT | CASTDRVAEAFF
TRBJ1-6 | TRBV6-1 | - | many | TGTGCCAGCAGGGAAAGGGATTCACCCCTCCACTTT | CASRERDSPLHF
TRBJ1-1 | TRBV28 | - | - | TGTGCCAGCATCGAACTAGGAACTGAAGCTTTCTTT | CASIELGTEAFF
TRBJ1-5 | TRBV6-1 | - | - | TGTGCCAGCAGTCCGGGGTCGAGGGATCCCCAGCATTTT | CASSPGSRDPQHF
TRBJ2-7 | TRBV6-5 | TRBD2 | many | TGTGCCAGCACGCGCTGGGCTAGCGGGAAGGACGAGCAGTACTTC | CASTRWASGKDEQYF
TRBJ2-5 | TRBV2 | TRBD1 | many | TGTGCCAGCGGAGGACAGGGAGAGACCCAGTACTTC | CASGGQGETQYF
TRBJ2-7 | TRBV7-3 | TRBD2 | many | TGTGCCAGCAGCCCAGTAGGTGCTAGCGGGAGCGGTGAGCAGTACTTC | CASSPVGASGSGEQYF
TRBJ2-7 | TRBV6-1 | - | many | TGTGCCAGCAGGGTTGTCCGCCAGAACTACGAGCAGTACTTC | CASRVVRQNYEQYF
TRBJ1-6 | TRBV3-1 | - | many | TGTGCCAGCAGCCAGAGGCGAAATTCACCCCTCCACTTT | CASSQRRNSPLHF
TRBJ2-7 | TRBV24-1 | TRBD1 | once | TGTGCCACCAGTGAAGGGGGCGATTACGAGCAGTACTTC | CATSEGGDYEQYF